The entry that follows covers one T cell receptor beta chain sequence. This clonotype was picked up many times. Its antigen is unknown. No quality values exist for individual bases; no much larger clone is one base distant. These data belong to a study of CD8+CD57+ T cells in acquired aplastic anemia (dated by TCRdb to 2017 to 2018). Some background on the complete study: DNA extracted from sorted CD4+ and CD8+ cells had a mean of about 3.3 ug, with a range of 0.2 to 27.4 ug. Mean read counts for healthy donor samples were about 9.8 million for CD4+ cells and about 12 million for CD8+ cells. Results the study describes overall, beyond this receptor: Around 30 CD8+ CDR3 sequences were shared between patients and controls but appeared highly expressed in patients and within their immunodominant clones. No significant difference in CD8+ Simpson's diversity was found between patients and healthy controls (P=0.060).

In the study, sorted CD4+ and CD8+ blood T cells from patients with severe aplastic anemia and from healthy subjects underwent deep sequencing of TCR repertoires. Ficoll-Paque density gradient centrifugation was used to isolate peripheral blood mononuclear cells. Before DNA was extracted, CD4+ and CD8+ T cells were sorted using either FACS or magnetic beads. Genomic DNA was used as template for profiling of TCR beta VDJ combinations and CDR3 sequences. An Illumina HiSeq 2000 was the platform used for TCR repertoire sequencing. In the paper's pipeline: Repertoire assessment relied on Simpson's diversity index, CDR3 size and DJ length profiles, and TRBV/TRBJ rearrangement plots. The immunodominant clone was defined as the most abundant DNA sequence in deep sequencing data. CDR3 amino acid sequences were checked for sharing between subjects and were compared against published repertoires and the VDJdb database. TCRdb reworked the public reads: Q25 trimming with fastp, MiXCR clone assembly, productive beta chains retained. Rows with a matching CDR3 protein are joined into one entry that keeps the most common DNA and genes. TCRdb assigned the V and J calls; the authors' analysis was not used. The sample table holds about 220,000 distinct CDR3 sequences, of which approximately 35% were seen once. The ten largest make up 0.95% to 1.2% of the sample.

From a lookup of the germline V gene, CDR1 and CDR2 are KGHDR and SFDVKD. The junction shows trimming of 6 bases on V and 6 bases on J, and the gene matches do not reach 8 bases of it. Spanning cysteine to phenylalanine, the CDR3 consists of 15 amino acids. The kept DNA is CDR3 alone, 45 bases in frame from the first base. The TCR was taken from a human donor in good health, serving as a control. The receptor chain draws on TRBV24-1 and TRBJ2-1; 9 bases in the junction line up with TRBD2. The sample comprised sorted CD4+, CD8+, or CD8+CD57+ T cells (not recorded which) from PBMCs. CDR3 sequence: CATSNLAGLGNEQFF. The base sequence is TGTGCCACCAGTAACCTAGCGGGATTAGGCAATGAGCAGTTCTTC.